This TCR beta chain was sequenced during a study of T cell responses to AZD1222 COVID-19 vaccine. Points from the study as a whole: Just a handful of people given AZD1222 tested seropositive at baseline. Spike-specific TCR repertoires showed rising breadth and depth after two AZD1222 doses. Repertoire samples came only from after the peak T cell response.

Points on this clone: What it recognizes is unknown.

CDR3 length: 16 amino acids. The V and J ends lost 1 base and 3 bases respectively, with 10 bases between them. CDR1 and CDR2 from the germline V gene are MNHEY and SVGAGI. The repertoire was sequenced with immunoSEQ multiplex PCR; TCRdb's copy has only in-frame clones and lacks some. The sample has about 140,000 clones, just under 95% seen once. Specimen: peripheral blood, collected on day 0 of AZD1222 vaccination. This rearrangement joins TRBV6-5 to TRBJ1-6; D ambiguous. The TCR sequence derives from an adult in good health. The CDR3 loop reads CASSYFPRLYNSPLHF. The CDR3 DNA is TGTGCCAGCAGTTACTTCCCGCGCCTCTATAATTCACCCCTCCACTTT.